This passage covers 25 T cell receptor beta chains from one sample sequenced in a study of patients and donors after allogeneic stem cell transplantation. TCRdb called the RT-PCR reads again in MiXCR, with one record for every CDR3 protein. The sample has 390,000 or so distinct CDR3 sequences, roughly 17% seen once. The source material was blood, either unsorted or a sorted T cell fraction (not recorded which). Receptor source: a human donor who was either an allogeneic HSCT recipient or a stem cell or donor lymphocyte infusion donor (not recorded which). It is not recorded whose cells these are; they may come from a transplant donor.

This rearrangement joins TRBV4-1 to TRBJ2-7, with D possibly being TRBD2 (6 bases). V was shortened by 0 bases and J by 9 bases, with 18 bases between the two germline ends. CDR1 MGHRA and CDR2 YSYEKL come from the germline V gene. There are 15 residues in the CDR3. The CDR3 sequence is CASSQDQIGAGGQYF. CDR3 coding DNA: TGCGCCAGCAGCCAAGATCAAATCGGGGCCGGGGGGCAGTACTTC.

This rearrangement joins TRBV12-3 or TRBV12-4 to TRBJ1-2; D call uncertain. The CDR3 runs 15 residues. Trimming left V 2 bases short and J 6 bases short, with 16 bases between. The CDR3 is CASSLTLGSHNGYTF. The DNA of the CDR3 is TGTGCCAGCAGTTTAACCCTTGGCTCTCATAATGGCTACACCTTC.

This clonotype occurred a few times. This chain uses TRBV6-1 with TRBJ2-3, with TRBD2 matching 9 bases. The germline V gene has CDR1 MNHNS and CDR2 SASEGT. Trimming removed 3 bases from V and 2 bases from J; junction bases left unmatched: 6. This CDR3 contains 16 residues. In nucleotides, the CDR3 is TGTGCCAGCAGTGATAAGAGCGGGAGGCTCACAGATACGCAGTATTTT. Its translation: CASSDKSGRLTDTQYF.

This clonotype was detected a few times. The chain uses TRBV5-1 and TRBJ1-2, with TRBD1 as a possible D gene (6 bases). V lost 3 bases and J 4 bases, leaving 10 bases between the germline ends. Germline values: CDR1 SGHRS, CDR2 YFSETQ. The length of the CDR3 is 13 residues. The CDR3 DNA is TGCGCCAGCAGCTCAGACAGGATCTATGGCTACACCTTC. Its translation: CASSSDRIYGYTF.

The chain combines TRBV5-6 with TRBJ2-7, with 11 bases fitting TRBD1. The germline gives CDR1 SGHDT, CDR2 YYEEEE. The junction had 9 bases not matched to a gene; V was cut back by 1 base and J by 12 bases. The CDR3 spans 14 residues. The CDR3 DNA is TGTGCCAGCAGCTTGCGGGACAGGGGGAGTAAGGGGTACTTC. It is translated as CASSLRDRGSKGYF.

The table lists this clonotype with many counts. The V and J genes are TRBV5-1 and TRBJ2-5, with D possibly being TRBD2 (6 bases). Deletions cut 0 bases from V and 3 bases from J, with 12 bases between. This CDR3 is 15 amino acids long. Germline-derived CDR1 and CDR2 are SGHRS and YFSETQ. Here the CDR3 DNA reads TGCGCCAGCAGCTTGGCCGCGGGGAGAGAAGAGACCCAGTACTTC. It is translated as CASSLAAGREETQYF.

The chain links TRBV12-3 or TRBV12-4 to TRBJ1-1, with a possible D match to TRBD1 (6 bases). The ends were cut back, 2 bases at V and 4 bases at J, with 11 bases in the middle. This CDR3 is 14 amino acids long. The CDR3 region is CASSLRGSITEAFF. CDR3 DNA sequence: TGTGCCAGCAGTTTAAGGGGGAGTATCACTGAAGCTTTCTTT.

The chain employs TRBV6-1 and TRBJ1-5; TRBD1 matches 10 bases. Germline CDR1 and CDR2: MNHNS and SASEGT. The CDR3 has 15 amino acids. J was trimmed by 6 bases and V by 5 bases; bases with no gene match: 7. CDR3 in DNA: TGTGCCAGCAGTAAAGGGACAGGGGTTTTTCAGCCCCAGCATTTT. It translates to CASSKGTGVFQPQHF.

The rearrangement uses TRBV11-2 and TRBJ1-2; 11 bases map to TRBD1. The V segment lost 4 bases and the J segment 5 bases; nucleotides outside the gene matches: 9. CDR1 is SGHAT, CDR2 FQNNGV, per germline. CDR3 length: 16 amino acids. The CDR3 DNA is TGTGCCAGCAGCTCGAACTCTCGGGACAGGGGGTATGGCTACACCTTC. It specifies CASSSNSRDRGYGYTF.

The V and J genes are TRBV6-5 and TRBJ2-7, with D possibly matching TRBD2 (5 bases). The germline V gene encodes CDR1 MNHEY and CDR2 SVGAGI. The CDR3 contains 16 residues. V was clipped by 0 bases and J by 0 bases, with 12 bases between them. CDR3 sequence (DNA): TGTGCCAGCAGTTACTCGAGCGGATCTCTCTCCTACGAGCAGTACTTC. Encoded protein: CASSYSSGSLSYEQYF.

The J gene is TRBJ1-4, the V gene TRBV4-1; no firm D call. The CDR3 is 16 residues long. V lost 6 bases and J 0 bases, leaving 14 bases between the germline ends. CDR1 and CDR2 from the germline V gene are MGHRA and YSYEKL. The DNA for the CDR3 is TGCGCCAGCAGTGTAGAGGGTGTTGCAACTAATGAAAAACTGTTTTTT. It encodes CASSVEGVATNEKLFF.

This clonotype occurred a few times. V and J are TRBV12-3 or TRBV12-4 and TRBJ2-7; D not resolved. The germline V and J ends were trimmed by 8 bases and 7 bases, with 15 bases remaining between them. The CDR3 has 12 amino acids. DNA for the CDR3: TGTGCCAGCGAACGAGGTATTGGGGAGCAGTACTTC. As protein: CASERGIGEQYF.

V and J are TRBV9 and TRBJ1-3; D not resolved. The CDR3 is made up of 15 amino acids. Trimming left V 0 bases short and J 0 bases short, with 7 bases between. The germline gives CDR1 SGDLS, CDR2 YYNGEE. CDR3 loop: CASSVGHTSGNTIYF. CDR3 bases: TGTGCCAGCAGCGTAGGACACACCTCTGGAAACACCATATATTTT.

The chain joins TRBV6-1 to TRBJ2-1, with 7 bases aligning to TRBD2. Germline V CDR1 and CDR2: MNHNS, SASEGT. Trimming cost V 5 bases and J 6 bases; bases outside gene matches: 13. CDR3 length: 16 residues. The CDR3 coding sequence is TGTGCCAGCAGTAAGAGACTAGCTGACACTGGCAATGAGCAGTTCTTC. Translating it yields CASSKRLADTGNEQFF.

There are a few counts of this clonotype. The chain is built from TRBV9 and TRBJ1-2; D unclear. Trimming removed 4 bases from V and 4 bases from J, with 11 bases in between. Germline CDR1 and CDR2: SGDLS and YYNGEE. The CDR3 length is 13 residues. CDR3 sequence reads: CASSNRAGYGYTF. CDR3 DNA sequence: TGTGCCAGCAGCAACCGGGCCGGCTATGGCTACACCTTC.

The CDR3 here is CASSSRDRSNTGELFF. DNA for the CDR3: TGTGCCAGCAGCTCCCGGGACAGGTCCAACACCGGGGAGCTGTTTTTT. The V gene is TRBV7-4, the J gene TRBJ2-2; TRBD1 matches at 8 bases. The length of the CDR3 is 16 residues. V shed 4 bases and J 2 bases; nucleotides not matched to a gene: 6. Germline V gene sequence: CDR1 SGHVT, CDR2 SQSDAQ.

This clonotype occurred many times. The chain joins TRBV10-3 to TRBJ2-1; 11 bases fit TRBD2. The trim removed 2 bases at V and 5 bases at J, leaving 5 bases unmatched. The CDR3 totals 16 residues. From germline, CDR1 is ENHRY and CDR2 SYGVKD. This chain's CDR3 is CAISEVLAGGNNEQFF. The CDR3 DNA reads as TGTGCCATCAGTGAGGTCCTAGCGGGAGGTAACAATGAGCAGTTCTTC.

The chain joins TRBV4-1 to TRBJ2-7; 7 nucleotides agree with TRBD2. Trimming at V came to 3 bases and at J to 6 bases, leaving 2 bases not matched to a gene. CDR3 length: 12 amino acids. Germline assignment: CDR1 MGHRA and CDR2 YSYEKL. The CDR3 nucleotides are TGCGCCAGCAGCCAGGGGGGGTTCGAGCAGTACTTC. Amino acid sequence: CASSQGGFEQYF.

This clonotype has at least ten counts. V is TRBV24-1 and J is TRBJ2-2; tentatively, D is TRBD1 (5 bases). This CDR3 contains 15 residues. V was clipped by 4 bases and J by 3 bases, with 11 bases between them. CDR1 KGHDR and CDR2 SFDVKD come from the germline V gene. The CDR3 region is CATSERTPYTGELFF. The CDR3 DNA sequence: TGTGCCACCAGTGAGCGGACACCATACACCGGGGAGCTGTTTTTT.

The genes are TRBV6-1 and TRBJ2-1; D is tentatively TRBD1 or TRBD2 (5 bases each). Germline CDR1 and CDR2: MNHNS and SASEGT. Trimming pared 7 bases from V and 5 bases from J, leaving 21 bases between. The CDR3 sequence is 16 residues long. The CDR3 region has the DNA TGTGCCAGCACCCATGGGTCCAGCCTGGGGGACAATGAGCAGTTCTTC. Translating gives CASTHGSSLGDNEQFF.

The count of this clonotype is one. The genes are TRBV6-2 or TRBV6-3 and TRBJ1-3, with a tentative D call TRBD1 (5 bases). Trimming left V 0 bases short and J 0 bases short, with 18 bases between. From germline, CDR1 is MNHEY and CDR2 SVGEGT. The CDR3 totals 19 residues. The CDR3 nucleotides read TGTGCCAGCAGTTACTCGATCAATTGGGGCCCGAGCTCTGGAAACACCATATATTTT. Its translation is CASSYSINWGPSSGNTIYF.

This clonotype was recorded a few times. The V call is TRBV5-6, the J call TRBJ2-1, with a tentative D call TRBD2 (7 bases). This CDR3 spans 13 amino acids. V lost 7 bases, J lost 7 bases, and 15 bases lay in between. Germline CDR1 is SGHDT and CDR2 is YYEEEE. CDR3 loop: CASRRGAGNEQFF. DNA of the CDR3: TGTGCCAGCCGACGGGGGGCGGGTAATGAGCAGTTCTTC. Full variable domain (outside the CDR3, taken from reference TRBV5-6 and TRBJ2-1): DAGVTQSPTHLIKTRGQQVTLRCSPKSGHDTVSWYQQALGQGPQFIFQYYEEEERQRGNFPDRFSGHQFPNYSSELNVNALLLGDSALYLCASRRGAGNEQFFGPGTRLTVL.

The chain joins TRBV5-1 to TRBJ1-2; a weak D match, TRBD1 (5 bases). The CDR3 runs 15 residues. Germline-derived CDR1 and CDR2 are SGHRS and YFSETQ. Trimming removed 0 bases at V and 4 bases at J, with 13 bases between. CDR3 DNA: TGCGCCAGCAGCTTGGAGGCACAGGCCCTCTATGGCTACACCTTC. Residues: CASSLEAQALYGYTF.

DNA of the CDR3: TGTGCCAGCAGTTACTCTTGGTGGCGCGGTAACTATGGCTACACCTTC. This codes for CASSYSWWRGNYGYTF. V usage is TRBV6-5 and J usage is TRBJ1-2; D gene unclear. The V and J ends lost 0 bases and 1 base respectively, with 12 bases between them. The germline V gene has CDR1 MNHEY and CDR2 SVGAGI. The CDR3 length is 16 residues.

The genes are TRBV6-4 and TRBJ1-1; 11 bases agree with TRBD1. The CDR3 length is 15 residues. J was trimmed by 4 bases and V by 0 bases; bases with no gene match: 1. CDR1 is MRHNA and CDR2 is SNTAGT in the germline V gene. The CDR3, as DNA: TGTGCCAGCAGTGACTCTGGGACAGGGGGCACTGAAGCTTTCTTT. It translates to CASSDSGTGGTEAFF.